This entry lists 5 T cell receptor beta chains sequenced from one sample in a study of regulatory dendritic cells for organ transplantation. Generated by immunoSEQ multiplex PCR, the TCRdb table keeps only in-frame clones and is missing some. The data hold about 12,000 clones, with 62% observed a single time. Their antigens are not known. Sorted subsets were CFSE-labeled and cultured approximately 5 days with allogeneic dendritic cells. The sample comprised naive CD8+ T cells from blood cultured with dendritic cells. The subset denotes: CD45RA+ naive T cells. The receptors originated from a human donor in good health.

The chain recombines TRBV6-1 with TRBJ1-5, with D possibly being TRBD1 (5 bases). The germline CDR1 and CDR2 sequences are MNHNS and SASEGT. Trimming stripped 8 bases from V and 0 bases from J, with 8 bases between. The CDR3 covers 13 residues. DNA for the CDR3: TGTGCCAGCTCAGGGTATAGCAATCAGCCCCAGCATTTT. The encoded protein is CASSGYSNQPQHF.

This clone was seen a few times. V and J are TRBV5-1 and TRBJ1-1, with a tentative D call TRBD1 (5 bases). This CDR3 contains 14 residues. Germline assignment: CDR1 SGHRS and CDR2 YFSETQ. With 0 bases removed from V and 1 base from J, the gap between germline ends came to 7 bases. The chain's CDR3 is CASSLGRGNTEAFF. CDR3 bases: TGCGCCAGCAGCTTGGGTAGGGGGAACACTGAAGCTTTCTTT.

This chain uses TRBV29-1 with TRBJ2-7, with D possibly matching TRBD1 (6 bases). Germline values: CDR1 SQVTM, CDR2 ANQGSEA. The CDR3 consists of 11 residues. The V end lost 6 bases, the J end lost 6 bases, and 12 bases lay between the germline ends. In DNA, the CDR3 is TGCAGCGTGTTACAGGGCCTCGAGCAGTACTTC. Protein: CSVLQGLEQYF.

This clone was seen a few times. V gene TRBV19 combines with J gene TRBJ2-7, with 8 nucleotides matching TRBD2. The trim removed 3 bases at V and 7 bases at J, leaving 8 bases unmatched. The CDR3 has 14 residues. CDR1 and CDR2 (germline): LNHDA, SQIVND (reference sequence). CDR3 protein: CASSMVAGWQEQYF. The CDR3, as DNA: TGTGCCAGTAGTATGGTAGCGGGGTGGCAGGAGCAGTACTTC. The full variable domain, in which reference TRBV19 and TRBJ2-7 provide the parts outside the CDR3, is DGGITQSPKYLFRKEGQNVTLSCEQNLNHDAMYWYRQDPGQGLRLIYYSQIVNDFQKGDIAEGYSVSREKKESFPLTVTSAQKNPTAFYLCASSMVAGWQEQYFGPGTRLTVT.

The rearrangement joins TRBV7-9 to TRBJ2-7; D is undetermined. The CDR3 has 14 residues. Trimming stripped 1 base from V and 3 bases from J, with 10 bases between. Looked up from germline, CDR1 is SEHNR and CDR2 is FQNEAQ (reference sequence). CDR3 loop: CASSLDTHYYEQYF. The CDR3 DNA sequence: TGTGCCAGCAGCTTAGATACCCACTACTACGAGCAGTACTTC.